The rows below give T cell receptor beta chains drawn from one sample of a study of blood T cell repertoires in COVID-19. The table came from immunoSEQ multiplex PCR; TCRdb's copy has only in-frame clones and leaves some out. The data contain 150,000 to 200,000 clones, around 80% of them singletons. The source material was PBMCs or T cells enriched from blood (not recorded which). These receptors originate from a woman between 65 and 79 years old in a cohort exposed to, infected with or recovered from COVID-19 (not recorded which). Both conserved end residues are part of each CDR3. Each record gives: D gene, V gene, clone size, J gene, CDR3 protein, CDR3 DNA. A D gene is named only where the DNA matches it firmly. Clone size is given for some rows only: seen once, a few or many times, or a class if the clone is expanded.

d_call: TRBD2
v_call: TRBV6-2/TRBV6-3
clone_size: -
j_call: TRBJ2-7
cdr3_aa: CASSRNGLVSYEQYF
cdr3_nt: TGTGCCAGCAGCAGAAATGGACTAGTTTCTTACGAGCAGTACTTC

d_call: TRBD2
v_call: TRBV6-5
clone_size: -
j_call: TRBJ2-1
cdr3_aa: CASSYSKVAGFNEQFF
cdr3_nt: TGTGCCAGCAGTTACTCGAAGGTAGCGGGATTCAATGAGCAGTTCTTC

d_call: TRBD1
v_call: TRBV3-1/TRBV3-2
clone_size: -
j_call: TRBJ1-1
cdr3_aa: CASSQGQGLYTEAFF
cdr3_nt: TGTGCCAGCAGCCAAGGACAGGGGCTTTACACTGAAGCTTTCTTT

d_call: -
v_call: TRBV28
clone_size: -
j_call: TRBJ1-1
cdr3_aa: CASSEIDSEAFF
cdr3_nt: TGTGCCAGCAGTGAAATCGACAGTGAAGCTTTCTTT

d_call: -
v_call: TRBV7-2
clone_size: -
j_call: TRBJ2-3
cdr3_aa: CASSLDLGVHTQYF
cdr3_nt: TGTGCCAGCAGCTTAGATCTCGGAGTCCATACGCAGTATTTT

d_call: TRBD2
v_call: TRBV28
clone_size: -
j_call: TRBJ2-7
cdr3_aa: CASSPAGLANEQYF
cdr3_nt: TGTGCCAGCAGTCCAGCGGGACTAGCGAACGAGCAGTACTTC

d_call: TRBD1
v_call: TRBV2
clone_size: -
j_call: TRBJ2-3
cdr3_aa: CASSDLQGAGQYF
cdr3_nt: TGTGCCAGCAGTGATTTACAGGGGGCAGGGCAGTATTTT

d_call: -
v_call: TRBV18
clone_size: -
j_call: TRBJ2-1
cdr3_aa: CASSDRTYNEQFF
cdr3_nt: TGTGCCAGCTCCGACAGAACCTACAATGAGCAGTTCTTC

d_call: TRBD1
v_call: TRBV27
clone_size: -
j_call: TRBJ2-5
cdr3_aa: CASSRTGIQETQYF
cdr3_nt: TGTGCCAGCAGTCGGACAGGGATCCAAGAGACCCAGTACTTC

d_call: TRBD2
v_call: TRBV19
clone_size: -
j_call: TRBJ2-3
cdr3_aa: CASTGLAGVTDTQYF
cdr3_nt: TGTGCCAGTACCGGGCTAGCGGGAGTCACAGATACGCAGTATTTT

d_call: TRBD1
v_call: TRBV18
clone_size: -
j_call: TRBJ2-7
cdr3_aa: CASSPGQGNHEQYF
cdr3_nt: TGTGCCAGCTCTCCCGGACAGGGGAACCACGAGCAGTACTTC

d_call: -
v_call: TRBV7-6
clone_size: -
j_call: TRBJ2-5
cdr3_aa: CASSYGRQGLMETQYF
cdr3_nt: TGTGCCAGCAGCTACGGAAGGCAGGGGTTGATGGAGACCCAGTACTTC

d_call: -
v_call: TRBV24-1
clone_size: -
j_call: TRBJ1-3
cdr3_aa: CATSPGGGRPGNTIYF
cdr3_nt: TGTGCCACCAGTCCCGGGGGGGGAAGGCCTGGAAACACCATATATTTT

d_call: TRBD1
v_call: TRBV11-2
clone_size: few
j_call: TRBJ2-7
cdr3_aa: CASSTLRDRAYEQYF
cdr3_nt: TGTGCCAGCAGCACCCTCCGGGACAGGGCCTACGAGCAGTACTTC

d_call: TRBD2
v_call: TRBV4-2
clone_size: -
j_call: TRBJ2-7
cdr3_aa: CASSQVTSGSGSYEQYF
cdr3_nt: TGTGCCAGCAGCCAAGTAACTAGCGGGAGTGGATCCTACGAGCAGTACTTC

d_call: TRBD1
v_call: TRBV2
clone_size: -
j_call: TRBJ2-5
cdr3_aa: CASRRTGVETQYF
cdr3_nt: TGTGCCAGCAGACGGACAGGGGTGGAGACCCAGTACTTC

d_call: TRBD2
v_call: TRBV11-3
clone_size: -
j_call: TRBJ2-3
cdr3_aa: CASSFSGAQDTQYF
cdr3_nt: TGTGCCAGCAGCTTTAGCGGGGCCCAGGATACGCAGTATTTT

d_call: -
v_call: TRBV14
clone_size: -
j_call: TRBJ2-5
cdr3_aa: CASSQYSVETQYF
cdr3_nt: TGTGCCAGCAGCCAATACTCCGTAGAGACCCAGTACTTC

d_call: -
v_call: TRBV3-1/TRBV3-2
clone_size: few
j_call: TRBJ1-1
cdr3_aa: CASRLGGFAEAFF
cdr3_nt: TGTGCCAGCAGATTAGGAGGGTTTGCTGAAGCTTTCTTT

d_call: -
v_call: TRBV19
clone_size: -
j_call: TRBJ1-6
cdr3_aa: CASSTYTGSSYNSPLHF
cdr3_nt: TGTGCCAGTAGTACGTATACAGGGAGCTCCTATAATTCACCCCTCCACTTT

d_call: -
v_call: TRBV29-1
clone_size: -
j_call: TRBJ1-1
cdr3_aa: CSVDFNRAQAFF
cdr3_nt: TGCAGCGTTGATTTCAACAGGGCCCAAGCTTTCTTT

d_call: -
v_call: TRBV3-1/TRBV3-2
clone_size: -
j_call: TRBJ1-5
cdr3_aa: CASSHLNQPQHF
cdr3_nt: TGTGCCAGCAGCCACCTGAATCAGCCCCAGCATTTT

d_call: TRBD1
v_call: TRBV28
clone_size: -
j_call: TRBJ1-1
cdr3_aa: CASFTGGRTEAFF
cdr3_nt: TGTGCCAGCTTCACAGGGGGCAGAACTGAAGCTTTCTTT

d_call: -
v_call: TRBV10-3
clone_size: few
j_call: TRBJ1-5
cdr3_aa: CAISGAGAQPQHF
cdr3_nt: TGTGCCATCAGTGGGGCAGGGGCTCAGCCCCAGCATTTT

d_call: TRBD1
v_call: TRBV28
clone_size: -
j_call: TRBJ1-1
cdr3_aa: CASSLPGGTYTEAFF
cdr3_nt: TGTGCCAGCAGTTTGCCAGGGGGTACGTACACTGAAGCTTTCTTT

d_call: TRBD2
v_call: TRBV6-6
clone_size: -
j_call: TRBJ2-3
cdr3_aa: CASSYFTSGSTDTQYF
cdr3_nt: TGTGCCAGCAGTTACTTCACTAGCGGGAGTACAGATACGCAGTATTTT

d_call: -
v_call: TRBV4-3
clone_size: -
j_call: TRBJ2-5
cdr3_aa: CASSQDSEETQYF
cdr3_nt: TGCGCCAGCAGCCAAGATTCAGAAGAGACCCAGTACTTC

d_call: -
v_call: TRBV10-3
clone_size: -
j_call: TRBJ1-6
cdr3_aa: CAISETMASPLHF
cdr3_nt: TGTGCCATCAGTGAGACGATGGCTTCACCCCTCCACTTT

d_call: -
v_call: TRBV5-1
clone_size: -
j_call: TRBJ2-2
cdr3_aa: CASSLTGSTGELFF
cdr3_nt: TGCGCCAGCAGCCTCACAGGGTCCACCGGGGAGCTGTTTTTT

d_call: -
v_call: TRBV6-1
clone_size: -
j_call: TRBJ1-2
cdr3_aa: CASSEAGQYGYTF
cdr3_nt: TGTGCCAGCAGTGAGGCTGGACAGTATGGCTACACCTTC

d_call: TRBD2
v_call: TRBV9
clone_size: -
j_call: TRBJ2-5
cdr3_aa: CASSPGRGVYQETQYF
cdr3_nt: TGTGCCAGCAGCCCCGGACGGGGGGTCTACCAAGAGACCCAGTACTTC

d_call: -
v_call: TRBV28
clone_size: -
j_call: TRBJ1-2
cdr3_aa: CASRAGRGYTF
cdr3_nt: TGTGCCAGCAGGGCCGGGAGGGGCTACACCTTC

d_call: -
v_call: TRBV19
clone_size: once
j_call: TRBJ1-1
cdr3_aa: CASSILLNTEAFF
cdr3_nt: TGTGCCAGTAGTATTCTCTTGAACACTGAAGCTTTCTTT

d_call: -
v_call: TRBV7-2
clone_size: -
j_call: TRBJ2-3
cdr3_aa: CASSLALHTQYF
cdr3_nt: TGTGCCAGCAGCTTAGCGCTACATACGCAGTATTTT

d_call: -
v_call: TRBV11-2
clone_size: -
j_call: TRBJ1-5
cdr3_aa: CASSFQGNQPQHF
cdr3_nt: TGTGCCAGCAGCTTCCAGGGCAATCAGCCCCAGCATTTT

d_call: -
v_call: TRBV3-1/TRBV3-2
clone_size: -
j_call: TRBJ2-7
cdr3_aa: CASSQGHGGPYEQYF
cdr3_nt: TGTGCCAGCAGCCAGGGGCACGGAGGGCCCTACGAGCAGTACTTC

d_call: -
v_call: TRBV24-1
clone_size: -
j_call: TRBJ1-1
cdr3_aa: CATTSGGMNTEAFF
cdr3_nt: TGTGCCACCACGTCGGGGGGGATGAACACTGAAGCTTTCTTT

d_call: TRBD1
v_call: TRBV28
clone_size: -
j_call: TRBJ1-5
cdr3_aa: CASSWGQGMPQHF
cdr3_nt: TGTGCCAGCAGTTGGGGACAGGGGATGCCCCAGCATTTT

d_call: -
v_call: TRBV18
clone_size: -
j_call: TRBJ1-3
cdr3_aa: CASSAGGSGSGNTIYF
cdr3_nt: TGTGCCAGCTCGGCGGGAGGGTCCGGCTCTGGAAACACCATATATTTT

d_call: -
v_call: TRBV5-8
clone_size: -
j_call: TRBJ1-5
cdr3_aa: CASTLEGGITGNQPQHF
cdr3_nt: TGTGCCAGCACCTTGGAGGGGGGGATAACCGGCAATCAGCCCCAGCATTTT